This TCR beta chain is from a study of blood T cell repertoires in COVID-19. Overall study context: Material from acute and convalescent COVID-19 was sourced from the United States, Italy and Spain.

Sequenced by immunoSEQ multiplex PCR; TCRdb stores in-frame clones only, minus some. The data show 250,000 or so clones, with 84% seen just once and 1.5% to 1.9% held by the top ten. Germline V lookup: CDR1 MNHEY, CDR2 SMNVEV (reference sequence). Trimming pared 2 bases from V and 3 bases from J, leaving 11 bases between. CDR3 size: 14 residues. Input material: peripheral blood. The TCR originated in a woman in her 40s who had recovered from COVID-19. J is TRBJ2-7 and V is TRBV27; the D gene is possibly TRBD2 (5 bases). The CDR3, as DNA: TGTGCCAGCAGTTTAAGCGGAAACTTCTACGAGCAGTACTTC. This sequence encodes CASSLSGNFYEQYF.